Each of the 22 T cell receptor beta chains below was sequenced from the same sample in a study of blood T cell repertoires in COVID-19. The assay was immunoSEQ multiplex PCR, and TCRdb's table has in-frame clones only and misses some. The data show some 150,000 clones, with 85% to 90% seen just once and about 4.3% held by the top ten. The specimen sequenced was peripheral blood. Receptors originate from a woman aged 35 to 49 with acute or convalescent COVID-19.

This rearrangement joins TRBV19 to TRBJ2-5; TRBD2 matches at 7 bases. The CDR3 covers 13 residues. The J segment lost 2 bases and the V segment lost 3 bases, leaving 0 bases of the junction unmatched. The germline V gene encodes CDR1 LNHDA and CDR2 SQIVND (reference sequence). In DNA form, the CDR3 reads TGTGCCAGTAGTATCGGGGGGCAAGAGACCCAGTACTTC. Protein product: CASSIGGQETQYF.

The J gene is TRBJ2-1, the V gene TRBV2; no clear D. CDR3 length: 13 amino acids. CDR1 SNHLY and CDR2 FYNNEI come from the germline V gene. The ends were cut back, 7 bases at V and 6 bases at J, with 13 bases in the middle. Written as DNA, the CDR3 is TGTGCCAGCATAAGTAGGTGGAGCAATGAGCAGTTCTTC. Its translation is CASISRWSNEQFF.

The chain combines TRBV5-5 with TRBJ2-2; 9 bases fit TRBD2. Germline V gene sequence: CDR1 SGHKS, CDR2 YYEKEE (reference sequence). This CDR3 comprises 17 residues. V dropped 6 bases and J dropped 4; count of bases not matched to a gene: 13. The CDR3 loop reads CASTLPRGGGATGELFF. The CDR3 DNA is TGTGCCAGCACCCTCCCGAGGGGCGGGGGGGCCACCGGGGAGCTGTTTTTT.

CDR3 loop: CASSQAAGTDLYGYTF. CDR3 bases: TGCGCCAGCAGCCAAGCCGCCGGGACAGACCTCTATGGCTACACCTTC. V gene TRBV4-1 combines with J gene TRBJ1-2; 7 bases fit TRBD1. V lost 1 base, J lost 4 bases, and 9 bases stayed unmatched. Germline CDR1 reads MGHRA; CDR2 reads YSYEKL. The CDR3 extends over 16 amino acids.

The chain uses TRBV5-6 and TRBJ2-7, with D tentatively TRBD1 (5 bases). CDR3 length: 14 amino acids. Germline CDR1 reads SGHDT; CDR2 reads YYEEEE. Trimming shortened V by 2 bases and J by 2 bases, and 11 bases separated the two germline ends. For the CDR3, the DNA is TGTGCCAGCAGCTTTGGTTGGACAACCTACGAGCAGTACTTC. Its protein product is CASSFGWTTYEQYF.

The rearrangement joins TRBV27 to TRBJ1-6, with 9 bases identical to TRBD1. Losses at the gene ends were 0 bases for V and 7 bases for J; bases not matched to a gene: 7. The CDR3 sequence is 17 residues long. Germline loops: CDR1 MNHEY, CDR2 SMNVEV (reference sequence). The CDR3 nucleotides read TGTGCCAGCAGTTTATCGGTCCCACAGGGGGCGAATTCACCCCTCCACTTT. Translated: CASSLSVPQGANSPLHF.

In this sample, this clone turned up a few times. The gene calls are TRBV5-1 and TRBJ2-7; D possibly corresponds to TRBD2 (6 bases). The germline V and J ends were trimmed by 2 bases and 0 bases, with 12 bases remaining between them. The germline CDR1 and CDR2 sequences are SGHRS and YFSETQ. The CDR3 contains 15 residues. For the CDR3, the DNA is TGCGCCAGCAGCTTTACGGTAGCGGCCTCCTACGAGCAGTACTTC. Translating gives CASSFTVAASYEQYF.

The chain has TRBV2 and TRBJ1-2; D possibly corresponds to TRBD1 (6 bases). Deletions cut 4 bases from V and 4 bases from J, with 10 bases between. This CDR3 region has 13 residues. CDR1 SNHLY and CDR2 FYNNEI come from the germline V gene. DNA for the CDR3: TGTGCCAGCAGTGGACAGGTCGGCTATGGCTACACCTTC. Protein sequence: CASSGQVGYGYTF.

V is TRBV12-3 or TRBV12-4 and J is TRBJ2-1; 8 bases agree with TRBD2. The CDR3 extends over 13 amino acids. The junction had 5 bases not matched to a gene; V was cut back by 6 bases and J by 7 bases. The CDR3: CASSRGGRNEQFF. As DNA, the CDR3 is TGTGCCAGCAGCCGCGGGGGGCGGAATGAGCAGTTCTTC.

The chain combines TRBV7-9 with TRBJ1-2; D not certain. The CDR3 runs 19 residues. The germline V gene has CDR1 SEHNR and CDR2 FQNEAQ (reference sequence). The ends were cut back, 0 bases at V and 2 bases at J, with 22 bases in the middle. The CDR3 region is CASSLARDQNFRSNYGYTF. CDR3 DNA sequence: TGTGCCAGCAGCTTAGCGAGAGATCAAAATTTCAGGTCCAACTATGGCTACACCTTC. Full variable domain (missing parts from reference TRBV7-9 and TRBJ1-2): DTGVSQNPRHKITKRGQNVTFRCDPISEHNRLYWYRQTLGQGPEFLTYFQNEAQLEKSRLLSDRFSAERPKGSFSTLEIQRTEQGDSAMYLCASSLARDQNFRSNYGYTFGSGTRLTVV.

The chain has TRBV21-1 and TRBJ1-2. TRBV21-1 is a known pseudogene. The CDR3 runs 16 residues. CDR3 loop: CASSNLPPRGWYGYTF. The CDR3 DNA reads TGTGCCAGCAGCAACCTCCCCCCAAGAGGTTGGTATGGCTACACCTTC.

This CDR3 reads CASTLTGNYGYTF. CDR3 DNA sequence: TGTGCCAGCACCCTCACCGGTAATTATGGCTACACCTTC. V gene TRBV12-3 or TRBV12-4 combines with J gene TRBJ1-2; D gene uncertain. The CDR3 runs 13 residues. Trimming cost V 7 bases and J 5 bases, with 14 bases left between them.

The rearrangement links TRBV6-6 to TRBJ1-2; 8 bases map to TRBD1. Germline loops: CDR1 MNHNY, CDR2 SVGAGI (reference sequence). Trimming took 2 bases from V and 7 from J; bases not matched to a gene: 6. This CDR3 is built from 14 residues. CDR3 region: CASSYGQGAVGYTF. The DNA for the CDR3 is TGTGCCAGCAGTTACGGGCAGGGGGCTGTTGGCTACACCTTC.

The gene calls are TRBV7-2 and TRBJ2-7, with 12 bases lining up with TRBD1. Losses at the gene ends were 4 bases for V and 7 bases for J; bases not matched to a gene: 5. Germline lookup yields CDR1 SGHTA and CDR2 FQGNSA. This CDR3 has 14 residues. CDR3 coding DNA: TGTGCCAGCAGCTGGGACAGGGGGCCGGGGGAGCAGTACTTC. It yields the protein CASSWDRGPGEQYF.

V is TRBV13 and J is TRBJ1-3; D possibly corresponds to TRBD1 (6 bases). Trimming removed 5 bases from V and 4 bases from J, with 9 bases in between. CDR3 length: 13 residues. Germline CDR1 and CDR2: PRHDT and FYEKMQ (reference sequence). CDR3 sequence reads: CASSSDRGNTIYF. For the CDR3, the DNA is TGTGCCAGCAGCAGTGACAGGGGAAACACCATATATTTT.

This clone was observed once. The chain carries TRBV5-1 and TRBJ2-7, with TRBD1 as a possible D gene (8 bases). Germline loops: CDR1 SGHRS, CDR2 YFSETQ. The V and J ends lost 0 bases and 3 bases respectively, with 22 bases between them. The CDR3 consists of 18 residues. DNA of the CDR3: TGCGCCAGCAGCTTGGCCTCGCGCTGGACAGGGAGGGACTACGAGCAGTACTTC. Translated, it gives CASSLASRWTGRDYEQYF.

The V and J genes are TRBV5-4 and TRBJ2-1; TRBD2 might be the D (5 bases). Germline CDR1 SGHNT, CDR2 YYREEE (reference sequence). The germline V and J ends were trimmed by 0 bases and 6 bases, with 13 bases remaining between them. The CDR3 sequence is 15 residues long. CDR3 sequence reads: CASSLAGSRANEQFF. CDR3 sequence (DNA): TGTGCCAGCAGCTTGGCGGGGTCCCGGGCCAATGAGCAGTTCTTC.

The chain is built from TRBV7-8 and TRBJ1-3; 9 bases map to TRBD1. Germline loops: CDR1 SGHVS, CDR2 FQNEAQ. The CDR3 sequence is 15 residues long. V lost 4 bases and J lost 3; bases outside the gene matches: 4. The CDR3 DNA reads TGTGCCAGCAGCTCACAGGGGGCAAGTGGAAACACCATATATTTT. It translates to CASSSQGASGNTIYF.

The J gene is TRBJ2-4, the V gene TRBV6-4; TRBD2 aligns across 16 bases. In germline, CDR1 is MRHNA, CDR2 SNTAGT. J gave up 0 bases and V 4 bases, and 9 bases lay outside the gene matches. The CDR3 has 20 residues. The CDR3: CASSVRNGTSGGAAKNIQYF. For the CDR3, the DNA is TGTGCCAGCAGTGTACGTAACGGGACTAGCGGGGGGGCAGCCAAAAACATTCAGTACTTC.

The CDR3 DNA follows: TGTGCCAGCACCCGGGACAGGGAGCAGTTCTTC. This encodes CASTRDREQFF. The chain is built from TRBV6-5 and TRBJ2-1; 8 bases fit TRBD1. Germline assignment: CDR1 MNHEY and CDR2 SVGAGI. Germline trimming cut 7 bases from V and 10 bases from J; bases unmatched to any gene: 3. The CDR3 is made up of 11 amino acids.

This chain links TRBV7-9 with TRBJ2-7; TRBD2 agrees at 15 bases. The V gene end was trimmed by 5 bases and the J gene end by 2 bases; junction bases not matched to a gene: 13. From germline, CDR1 is SEHNR and CDR2 FQNEAQ (reference sequence). This CDR3 region has 19 residues. CDR3 bases: TGTGCCAGCAGCGCACCATTCGGGACTAGCGGGGGGTTCCCCTACGAGCAGTACTTC. Its protein is CASSAPFGTSGGFPYEQYF.

As DNA, the CDR3 is TGCAGTGCTAGTGCGGGAGGGGTCTACGAGCAGTACTTC. It is translated as CSASAGGVYEQYF. The chain links TRBV20-1 to TRBJ2-7; TRBD2 agrees at 9 bases. This CDR3 region has 13 residues. Germline assignment: CDR1 DFQATT and CDR2 SNEGSKA (reference sequence). Germline trimming cut 3 bases from V and 3 bases from J; bases unmatched to any gene: 3.